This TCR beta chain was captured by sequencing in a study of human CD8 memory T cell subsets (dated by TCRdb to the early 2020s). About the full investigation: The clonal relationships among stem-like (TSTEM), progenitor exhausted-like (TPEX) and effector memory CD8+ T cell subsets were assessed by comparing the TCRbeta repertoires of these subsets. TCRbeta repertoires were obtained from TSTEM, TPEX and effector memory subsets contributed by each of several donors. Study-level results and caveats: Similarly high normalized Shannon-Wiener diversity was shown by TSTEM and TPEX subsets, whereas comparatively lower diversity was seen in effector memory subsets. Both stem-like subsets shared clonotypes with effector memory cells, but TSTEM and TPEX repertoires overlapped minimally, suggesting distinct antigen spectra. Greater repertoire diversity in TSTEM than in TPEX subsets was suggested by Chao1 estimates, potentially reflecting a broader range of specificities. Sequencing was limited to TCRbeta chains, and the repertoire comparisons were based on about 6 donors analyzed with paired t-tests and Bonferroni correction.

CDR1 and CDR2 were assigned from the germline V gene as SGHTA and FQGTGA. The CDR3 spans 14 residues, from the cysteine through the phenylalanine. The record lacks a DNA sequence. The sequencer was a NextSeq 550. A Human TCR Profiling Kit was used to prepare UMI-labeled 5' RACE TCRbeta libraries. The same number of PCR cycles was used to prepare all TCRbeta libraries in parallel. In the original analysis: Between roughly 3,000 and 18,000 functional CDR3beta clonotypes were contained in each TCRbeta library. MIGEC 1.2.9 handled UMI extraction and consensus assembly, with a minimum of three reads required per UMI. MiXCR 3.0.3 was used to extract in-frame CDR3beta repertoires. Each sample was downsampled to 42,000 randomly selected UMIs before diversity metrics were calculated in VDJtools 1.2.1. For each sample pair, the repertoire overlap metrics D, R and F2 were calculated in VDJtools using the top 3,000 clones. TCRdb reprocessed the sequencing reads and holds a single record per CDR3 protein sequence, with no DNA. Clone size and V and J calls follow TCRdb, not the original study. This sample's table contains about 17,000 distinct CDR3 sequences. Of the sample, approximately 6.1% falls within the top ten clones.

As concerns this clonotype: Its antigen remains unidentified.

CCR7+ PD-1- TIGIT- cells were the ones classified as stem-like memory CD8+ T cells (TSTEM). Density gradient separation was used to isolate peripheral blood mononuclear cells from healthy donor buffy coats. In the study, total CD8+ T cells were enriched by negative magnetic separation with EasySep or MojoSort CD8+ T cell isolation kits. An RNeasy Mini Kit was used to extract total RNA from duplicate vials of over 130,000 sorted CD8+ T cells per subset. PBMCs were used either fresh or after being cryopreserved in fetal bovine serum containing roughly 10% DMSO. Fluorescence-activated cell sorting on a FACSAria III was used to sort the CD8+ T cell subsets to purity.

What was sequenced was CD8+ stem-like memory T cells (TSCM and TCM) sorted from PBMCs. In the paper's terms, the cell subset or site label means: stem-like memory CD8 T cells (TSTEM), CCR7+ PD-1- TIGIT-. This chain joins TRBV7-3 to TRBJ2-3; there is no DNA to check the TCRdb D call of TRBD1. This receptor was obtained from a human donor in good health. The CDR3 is CASSPGASADTQYF.